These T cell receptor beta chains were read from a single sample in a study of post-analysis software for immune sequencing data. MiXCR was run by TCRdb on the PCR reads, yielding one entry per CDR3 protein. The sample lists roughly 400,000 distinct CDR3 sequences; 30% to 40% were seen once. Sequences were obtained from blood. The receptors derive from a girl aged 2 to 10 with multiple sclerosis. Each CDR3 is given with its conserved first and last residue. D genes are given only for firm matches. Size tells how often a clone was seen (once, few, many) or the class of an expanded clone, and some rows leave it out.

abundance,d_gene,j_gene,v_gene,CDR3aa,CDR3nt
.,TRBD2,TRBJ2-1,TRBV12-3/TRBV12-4,CASSLAVGGPNNEQFF,TGTGCCAGCAGTTTAGCCGTGGGAGGGCCTAACAATGAGCAGTTCTTC
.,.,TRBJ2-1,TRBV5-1,CASSLDRATYNEQFF,TGCGCCAGCAGCTTGGACCGGGCGACCTACAATGAGCAGTTCTTC
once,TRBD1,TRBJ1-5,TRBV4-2,CASSQKDRGYNQPQHF,TGTGCCAGCAGCCAAAAGGACAGGGGATATAATCAGCCCCAGCATTTT
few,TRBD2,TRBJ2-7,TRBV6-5,CASSYAGGPSYEQYF,TGTGCCAGCAGTTACGCGGGAGGGCCTTCCTACGAGCAGTACTTC
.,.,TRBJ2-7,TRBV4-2,CASSRDTTGSSYNEQYF,TGTGCCAGCAGCCGAGACACGACTGGGAGCTCCTACAATGAGCAGTACTTC
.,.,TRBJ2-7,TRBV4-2,CASSHLSSKQYF,TGTGCCAGCAGCCACCTCTCCAGCAAGCAGTACTTC
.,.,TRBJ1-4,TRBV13,CASSPGHTNEKLFF,TGTGCCAGCAGCCCGGGACATACTAATGAAAAACTGTTTTTT
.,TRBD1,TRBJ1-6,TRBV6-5,CASSMDRAVDSPLHF,TGTGCCAGCAGTATGGACAGGGCGGTAGACTCACCCCTCCACTTT
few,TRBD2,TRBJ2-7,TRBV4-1,CASSQDPSGGYEQYF,TGCGCCAGCAGCCAAGACCCTAGCGGGGGTTACGAGCAGTACTTC
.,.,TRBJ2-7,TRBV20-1,CSASNIGSGSYEQYF,TGCAGTGCTAGTAATATTGGGTCCGGTTCCTACGAGCAGTACTTC
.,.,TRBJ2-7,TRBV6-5,CASWGTVSSYEQYF,TGTGCCAGCTGGGGGACGGTCAGCTCCTACGAGCAGTACTTC
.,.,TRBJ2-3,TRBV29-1,CSVSDTDTQYF,TGCAGCGTTTCGGACACAGATACGCAGTATTTT
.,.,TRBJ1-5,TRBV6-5,CASSSLPQGWDQPQHF,TGTGCCAGCAGTTCCCTCCCACAGGGATGGGATCAGCCCCAGCATTTT
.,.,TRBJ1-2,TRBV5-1,CASSLAWDLTSGYTF,TGCGCCAGCAGCTTGGCCTGGGACCTAACGAGTGGCTACACCTTC
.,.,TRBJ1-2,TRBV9,CASSAWGRSYGYTF,TGTGCCAGCAGCGCCTGGGGGAGAAGCTATGGCTACACCTTC
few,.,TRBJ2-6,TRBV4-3,CASSQDTVAANVLTF,TGCGCCAGCAGCCAAGATACCGTGGCGGCCAACGTCCTGACTTTC
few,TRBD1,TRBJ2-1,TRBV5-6,CASSLGAGGWNEQFF,TGTGCCAGCAGCTTGGGGGCAGGGGGATGGAATGAGCAGTTCTTC
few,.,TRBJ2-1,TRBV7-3,CASTNAPPNNEQFF,TGTGCCAGCACCAATGCACCCCCCAACAATGAGCAGTTCTTC
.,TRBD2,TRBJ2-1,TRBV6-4,CASGRAGSSYNEQFF,TGTGCCAGCGGACGAGCGGGGAGCTCCTACAATGAGCAGTTCTTC
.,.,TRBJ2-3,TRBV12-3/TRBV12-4,CASTEGSSTDTQYF,TGTGCCAGCACCGAAGGTTCGAGCACAGATACGCAGTATTTT
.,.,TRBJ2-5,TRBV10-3,CAISEPSGKEAQYF,TGTGCCATCAGTGAGCCCTCGGGGAAAGAGGCCCAGTACTTC
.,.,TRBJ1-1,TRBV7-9,CASSLEGKMNTEAFF,TGTGCCAGCAGCTTAGAGGGAAAAATGAACACTGAAGCTTTCTTT
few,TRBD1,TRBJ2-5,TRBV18,CASSQTGGHEQYF,TGTGCCAGCTCACAGACAGGGGGTCATGAGCAGTACTTC
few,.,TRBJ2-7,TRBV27,CASRAGGTDFYEQYF,TGTGCCAGCCGCGCTGGGGGGACAGATTTCTACGAGCAGTACTTC
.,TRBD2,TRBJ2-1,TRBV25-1,CASSEWSSGISGNEQFF,TGTGCCAGCAGTGAATGGTCTAGCGGTATTAGTGGGAATGAGCAGTTCTTC
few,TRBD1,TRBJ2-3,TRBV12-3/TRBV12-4,CASSSHDRETDTQYF,TGTGCCAGCAGTTCCCATGACAGGGAAACAGATACGCAGTATTTT
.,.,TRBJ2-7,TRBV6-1,CASSEGDRNYEQYF,TGTGCCAGCAGTGAAGGGGACCGGAATTACGAGCAGTACTTC
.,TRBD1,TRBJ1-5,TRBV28,CASRVLLDRVPHF,TGTGCCAGCAGAGTATTATTGGACAGGGTTCCGCATTTT
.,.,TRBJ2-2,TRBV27,CASSPSTARRHTGELFF,TGTGCCAGCAGTCCGTCGACAGCCCGAAGACACACCGGGGAGCTGTTTTTT
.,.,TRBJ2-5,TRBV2,CASSGGWSTLQETQYF,TGTGCCAGTAGTGGGGGATGGTCCACGCTCCAAGAGACCCAGTACTTC
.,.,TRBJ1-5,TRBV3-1,CASSQENTNQPQHF,TGTGCCAGCAGCCAAGAGAACACCAATCAGCCCCAGCATTTT
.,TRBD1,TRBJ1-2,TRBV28,CASRQGAYGYTF,TGTGCCAGCCGACAGGGGGCCTATGGCTACACCTTC
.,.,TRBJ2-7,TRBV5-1,CASSLFGDYEQYF,TGCGCCAGCAGCTTGTTCGGCGACTACGAGCAGTACTTC
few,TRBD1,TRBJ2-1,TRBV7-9,CANDRGNEQFF,TGTGCCAACGACAGGGGTAATGAGCAGTTCTTC
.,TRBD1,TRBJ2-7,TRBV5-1,CASRSSGQGMYEQYF,TGCGCCAGCAGGTCCTCGGGACAGGGGATGTACGAGCAGTACTTC
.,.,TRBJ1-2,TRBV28,CASSLFPIGYTF,TGTGCCAGCAGTTTATTCCCCATTGGCTACACCTTC
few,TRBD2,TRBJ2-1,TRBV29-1,CSVESSGSSYNEQFF,TGCAGCGTTGAATCGAGCGGGAGCTCCTACAATGAGCAGTTCTTC
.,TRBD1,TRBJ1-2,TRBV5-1,CASSLEVTGYHYGYTF,TGCGCCAGCAGCTTGGAGGTGACAGGGTATCACTATGGCTACACCTTC
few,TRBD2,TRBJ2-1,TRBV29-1,CSVEKGGSSYNEQFF,TGCAGCGTTGAGAAGGGAGGGAGCTCCTACAATGAGCAGTTCTTC
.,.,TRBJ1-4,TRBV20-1,CSASSLLGGLKEKLFF,TGCAGTGCCAGCTCCCTCCTCGGGGGGCTAAAAGAAAAACTGTTTTTT
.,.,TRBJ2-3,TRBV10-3,CAISDGLSTDTQYF,TGTGCCATCAGTGATGGGCTCTCCACAGATACGCAGTATTTT
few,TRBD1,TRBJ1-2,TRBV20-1,CSALTGGVVYTF,TGCAGTGCCCTGACAGGGGGCGTAGTCTACACCTTC
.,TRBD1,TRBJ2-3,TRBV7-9,CASSPSWQGATDTQYF,TGTGCCAGCAGCCCGTCGTGGCAGGGGGCCACAGATACGCAGTATTTT
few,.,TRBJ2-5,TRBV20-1,CSAIRTGEETQYF,TGCAGTGCTATTAGGACGGGAGAAGAGACCCAGTACTTC
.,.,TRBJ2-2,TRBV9,CASSSVGEGGVGWTGELFF,TGTGCCAGCAGCTCAGTGGGTGAGGGGGGGGTCGGTTGGACCGGGGAGCTGTTTTTT
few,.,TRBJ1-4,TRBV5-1,CASSGGGDEKLFF,TGCGCCAGCAGCGGGGGCGGGGATGAAAAACTGTTTTTT
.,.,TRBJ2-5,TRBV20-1,CSARSQGRETQYF,TGCAGTGCTCGATCCCAGGGGAGGGAGACCCAGTACTTC
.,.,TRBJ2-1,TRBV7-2,CAIGGGSSYNEQFF,TGTGCCATTGGGGGCGGGAGCTCCTACAATGAGCAGTTCTTC
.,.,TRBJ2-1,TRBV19,CASRGLNYNEQFF,TGTGCCAGTAGGGGACTGAACTACAATGAGCAGTTCTTC
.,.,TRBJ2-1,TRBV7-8,CASSPRALLFLGVYNEQFF,TGTGCCAGCAGCCCCCGTGCACTACTCTTTTTAGGGGTTTACAATGAGCAGTTCTTC
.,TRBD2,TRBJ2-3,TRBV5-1,CASSFLVAGGPPPRTDTQYF,TGCGCCAGCAGCTTCTTAGTAGCGGGAGGGCCCCCCCCACGCACAGATACGCAGTATTTT
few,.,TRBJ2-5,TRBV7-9,CASSLGAGEETQYF,TGTGCCAGCAGCTTAGGGGCAGGGGAAGAGACCCAGTACTTC